This is a list of T cell receptor beta chains from one sample in a study of T cell responses to AZD1222 COVID-19 vaccine. TCRdb's copy holds only in-frame clones and misses some; the assay was immunoSEQ multiplex PCR. The repertoire holds approximately 140,000 clones, with approximately 89% as singletons. The sequenced sample was peripheral blood, obtained on day 0 of AZD1222 vaccination. Receptor source: an adult in good health. Each CDR3 is given with its conserved first and last residue. The D gene is left open where the match is weak. Size is omitted from some rows. Given values are once, few, many or a class for expanded clones.

>TRBJ2-2|.|TRBV10-3|.
CAISASGVDSAGELFF
TGTGCCATCAGTGCCTCAGGGGTAGATAGCGCCGGGGAGCTGTTTTTT
>TRBJ1-3|TRBD1|TRBV18|.
CASSPYRGSGNTIYF
TGTGCCAGCTCACCCTACAGGGGCTCTGGAAACACCATATATTTT
>TRBJ2-5|.|TRBV5-4|.
CASSVATSQVETQYF
TGTGCCAGCAGCGTAGCAACAAGCCAAGTAGAGACCCAGTACTTC
>TRBJ2-5|.|TRBV6-2/TRBV6-3|.
CASSSFVTEETQYF
TGTGCCAGCAGTTCATTCGTGACAGAAGAGACCCAGTACTTC
>TRBJ1-2|TRBD1|TRBV6-5|.
CATTNSGTAYGYTF
TGTGCCACCACGAATTCCGGGACAGCCTATGGCTACACCTTC
>TRBJ2-1|.|TRBV28|.
CASRGGGVSYNEQFF
TGTGCCAGCCGTGGAGGAGGGGTATCCTACAATGAGCAGTTCTTC
>TRBJ1-1|TRBD1|TRBV9|.
CASSVEGQGLDTEAFF
TGTGCCAGCAGCGTAGAGGGACAGGGGTTGGACACTGAAGCTTTCTTT
>TRBJ1-1|.|TRBV5-4|.
CASSPRAGFTEAFF
TGTGCCAGCAGCCCCCGGGCAGGGTTCACTGAAGCTTTCTTT
>TRBJ2-5|TRBD1|TRBV24-1|.
CATSDPGTGEETQYF
TGTGCCACCAGTGACCCCGGGACAGGGGAAGAGACCCAGTACTTC
>TRBJ1-3|TRBD1|TRBV6-6|once
CASSLDRTSGNTIYF
TGTGCCAGCAGTCTGGACAGGACCTCTGGAAACACCATATATTTT
>TRBJ2-1|TRBD2|TRBV15|.
CATSRGGLAVYNEQFF
TGTGCCACCAGCCGCGGAGGACTAGCGGTTTACAATGAGCAGTTCTTC
>TRBJ2-2|.|TRBV29-1|.
CSAVSRNTGELFF
TGCAGCGCAGTGTCCAGGAACACCGGGGAGCTGTTTTTT
>TRBJ2-2|.|TRBV13|.
CASIGGGELFF
TGTGCCAGCATCGGGGGCGGGGAGCTGTTTTTT
>TRBJ1-1|TRBD1|TRBV11-1|.
CASSSQGGSHTEAFF
TGTGCCAGCAGCTCTCAGGGGGGGTCGCACACTGAAGCTTTCTTT
>TRBJ1-3|.|TRBV6-5|.
CASRTQISGNTIYF
TGTGCCAGCAGAACACAAATCTCTGGAAACACCATATATTTT
>TRBJ2-1|TRBD2|TRBV4-1|.
CASSQQGLAGRHEQFF
TGCGCCAGCAGCCAACAAGGACTAGCGGGAAGGCATGAGCAGTTCTTC
>TRBJ2-3|TRBD2|TRBV9|.
CASSLEDGLAGVLRPDTQYF
TGTGCCAGCAGCTTAGAGGACGGACTAGCGGGAGTGTTGCGCCCAGATACGCAGTATTTT
>TRBJ2-2|TRBD1|TRBV5-1|.
CASSFPGTGSTGELFF
TGCGCCAGCAGCTTTCCCGGGACAGGGTCCACCGGGGAGCTGTTTTTT
>TRBJ2-3|TRBD2|TRBV7-2|.
CASSSGLAGLEDTQYF
TGTGCCAGCAGCTCGGGACTAGCGGGGTTGGAAGATACGCAGTATTTT
>TRBJ1-6|.|TRBV12-3/TRBV12-4|.
CASSRQNSPLHF
TGTGCCAGCAGCCGACAGAATTCACCCCTCCACTTT
>TRBJ2-1|TRBD2|TRBV7-2|.
CASSLAGLARAAEQFF
TGTGCCAGCAGCTTAGCGGGACTAGCTAGGGCTGCGGAGCAGTTCTTC
>TRBJ2-4|.|TRBV7-9|few
CASSALRFPNIQYF
TGTGCCAGCAGCGCCCTCCGTTTTCCAAACATTCAGTACTTC
>TRBJ2-1|TRBD1|TRBV10-3|.
CAISASTGTGGGNEQFF
TGTGCCATCAGTGCATCAACCGGGACAGGGGGCGGGAATGAGCAGTTCTTC
>TRBJ2-7|.|TRBV7-8|.
CASSPTQGPYYEQYF
TGTGCCAGCAGCCCAACACAGGGACCCTACTACGAGCAGTACTTC
>TRBJ2-1|TRBD2|TRBV25-1|.
CASSRRGLAGVVGNEQFF
TGTGCCAGCAGTAGACGGGGACTAGCGGGAGTGGTCGGCAATGAGCAGTTCTTC
>TRBJ2-1|.|TRBV5-1|.
CASSPPRASYNEQFF
TGCGCCAGCAGCCCGCCTCGGGCCTCCTACAATGAGCAGTTCTTC
>TRBJ1-1|.|TRBV20-1|.
CSASRSGVAFF
TGCAGTGCTAGTCGATCAGGGGTGGCTTTCTTT
>TRBJ2-7|TRBD1|TRBV9|.
CASSGGQGGYEQYF
TGTGCCAGCAGCGGGGGACAGGGGGGCTACGAGCAGTACTTC
>TRBJ1-3|.|TRBV5-1|.
CASSAGARGNTIYF
TGCGCCAGCAGCGCAGGCGCCCGGGGAAACACCATATATTTT
>TRBJ2-1|.|TRBV12-3/TRBV12-4|.
CASSLGGEQFF
TGTGCCAGCAGTTTAGGCGGAGAGCAGTTCTTC
>TRBJ1-3|.|TRBV11-3|.
CASSLDGRARNTIYF
TGTGCCAGCAGCTTAGATGGCAGGGCCAGAAACACCATATATTTT
>TRBJ1-6|.|TRBV28|.
CASSLAGNNSPLHF
TGTGCCAGCAGTTTGGCTGGAAATAATTCACCCCTCCACTTT
>TRBJ2-3|.|TRBV28|few
CAIVQDGTDTQYF
TGTGCCATCGTTCAAGATGGCACAGATACGCAGTATTTT
>TRBJ2-3|.|TRBV7-2|.
CASSLQGRNTQYF
TGTGCCAGCAGCTTACAGGGTCGGAATACGCAGTATTTT
>TRBJ2-7|TRBD1|TRBV5-4|.
CAGAWDRNYEQYF
TGTGCCGGGGCATGGGACAGGAACTACGAGCAGTACTTC
>TRBJ1-5|.|TRBV27|.
CASSLYENQPQHF
TGTGCCAGCAGTTTATATGAGAATCAGCCCCAGCATTTT
>TRBJ2-2|TRBD1|TRBV2|.
CASSELGGQGTGELFF
TGTGCCAGCAGTGAATTGGGGGGACAGGGGACCGGGGAGCTGTTTTTT
>TRBJ2-6|.|TRBV28|.
CASSLFLGSGSSGANVLTF
TGTGCCAGCAGTTTATTCTTGGGTAGCGGCAGCTCTGGGGCCAACGTCCTGACTTTC